This is a list of T cell receptor beta chains from one sample in a study of cytomegalovirus exposure and HLA in healthy donors. Repertoires were generated with immunoSEQ multiplex PCR, while TCRdb's copy carries only in-frame clones and drops some. The sample lists 210,000 or so clones; 65% to 80% were seen once. Sequences were obtained from PBMCs. The receptor set was obtained from a man aged 35 to 55 in good health and CMV-seronegative. CDR3s include the opening cysteine and the closing phenylalanine or tryptophan. A D gene is named only where the DNA matches it firmly. Clone sizes are given selectively: once, few, many, or a class where the clone is expanded.

CDR3 DNA: TGTGCCAGCAGCTTACCTGGGCTAGCGGGAGTCAATGAGCAGTTCTTC
CDR3 protein: CASSLPGLAGVNEQFF
V gene: TRBV7-2
clone size: once
J gene: TRBJ2-1
D gene: TRBD2

CDR3 DNA: TGCGCCAGCAACGAAGATGGCCGGGGAGGAAACACCATATATTTT
CDR3 protein: CASNEDGRGGNTIYF
V gene: TRBV4-1
clone size: NA
J gene: TRBJ1-3
D gene: NA

CDR3 DNA: TGTGCCAGTAGTCCCGGGGGGACATCCTCCTACGAGCAGTACTTC
CDR3 protein: CASSPGGTSSYEQYF
V gene: TRBV19
clone size: NA
J gene: TRBJ2-7
D gene: NA

CDR3 DNA: TGTGCCAGCAGTTACTCGCCGGAGCGCCATGAGCAGTTCTTC
CDR3 protein: CASSYSPERHEQFF
V gene: TRBV6-6
clone size: NA
J gene: TRBJ2-1
D gene: NA

CDR3 DNA: TGTGCCAGTATTCCGGGACAGGGAGGTCAGCCCCAGCATTTT
CDR3 protein: CASIPGQGGQPQHF
V gene: TRBV19
clone size: NA
J gene: TRBJ1-5
D gene: TRBD1

CDR3 DNA: TGTGCCAGCAGCTTAAGTTCAGCGTTGTCCTATAATTCACCCCTCCACTTT
CDR3 protein: CASSLSSALSYNSPLHF
V gene: TRBV7-2
clone size: NA
J gene: TRBJ1-6
D gene: NA

CDR3 DNA: TGTGCCAGCAGTGATGATACAGGGCAGGTCTACGAGCAGTACTTC
CDR3 protein: CASSDDTGQVYEQYF
V gene: TRBV25-1
clone size: NA
J gene: TRBJ2-7
D gene: NA

CDR3 DNA: TGTGCCAGTAGAGGACTAGCGGGAGGGTCAGAGACCCAGTACTTC
CDR3 protein: CASRGLAGGSETQYF
V gene: TRBV19
clone size: NA
J gene: TRBJ2-5
D gene: TRBD2

CDR3 DNA: TGTGCCAGCAGTTTTAGGAGAAACACTGAAGCTTTCTTT
CDR3 protein: CASSFRRNTEAFF
V gene: TRBV28
clone size: NA
J gene: TRBJ1-1
D gene: NA

CDR3 DNA: TGTGCCAGCAGTTACCATCCCTTGGACAGGGGTGGCACCGGGGAGCTGTTTTTT
CDR3 protein: CASSYHPLDRGGTGELFF
V gene: TRBV2
clone size: NA
J gene: TRBJ2-2
D gene: TRBD1

CDR3 DNA: TGTGCCACCAGCAGAGATATTTTTCAGCCCCAGCATTTT
CDR3 protein: CATSRDIFQPQHF
V gene: TRBV15
clone size: once
J gene: TRBJ1-5
D gene: NA

CDR3 DNA: TGTGCCAGCAGCGAGACTGGGTCCTACGAGCAGTACTTC
CDR3 protein: CASSETGSYEQYF
V gene: TRBV5-6
clone size: NA
J gene: TRBJ2-7
D gene: NA

CDR3 DNA: TGTGCCACCCATCCTACGATAAGAGGCAACGGGGAGCTGTTTTTT
CDR3 protein: CATHPTIRGNGELFF
V gene: TRBV18
clone size: NA
J gene: TRBJ2-2
D gene: NA

CDR3 DNA: TGTGCCAGCAGGAGACAGGACAGGGGGACTGAAGCTTTCTTT
CDR3 protein: CASRRQDRGTEAFF
V gene: TRBV2
clone size: NA
J gene: TRBJ1-1
D gene: TRBD1

CDR3 DNA: TGTGCCAGCAGCTTAATCCCCCTCCGGGAGCAGTTCTTC
CDR3 protein: CASSLIPLREQFF
V gene: TRBV7-7
clone size: NA
J gene: TRBJ2-1
D gene: NA

CDR3 DNA: TGCGCCAGCAGCCAAGGGTCAGGGTGGGAGACCCAGTACTTC
CDR3 protein: CASSQGSGWETQYF
V gene: TRBV4-1
clone size: NA
J gene: TRBJ2-5
D gene: NA

CDR3 DNA: TGTGCCAGCAGCTTCCGGGACAGGGGGCCATTCGACATTCAGTACTTC
CDR3 protein: CASSFRDRGPFDIQYF
V gene: TRBV5-6
clone size: NA
J gene: TRBJ2-4
D gene: TRBD1

CDR3 DNA: TGTGCCAGCAGTGAGACAGGGGTCTACGAGCAGTACTTC
CDR3 protein: CASSETGVYEQYF
V gene: TRBV2
clone size: NA
J gene: TRBJ2-7
D gene: TRBD1

CDR3 DNA: TGTGCCAGCAGCTTACGAGGGCTCATGGGGACATCTGAAGCTTTCTTT
CDR3 protein: CASSLRGLMGTSEAFF
V gene: TRBV13
clone size: NA
J gene: TRBJ1-1
D gene: NA

CDR3 DNA: TGTGCCAGTAGTGCCCGGGACAGAAGAACTGAAGCTTTCTTT
CDR3 protein: CASSARDRRTEAFF
V gene: TRBV19
clone size: NA
J gene: TRBJ1-1
D gene: TRBD1

CDR3 DNA: TGTGCCACCAGCAGATCATCTACAGGGAACTCCTATGGCTACACCTTC
CDR3 protein: CATSRSSTGNSYGYTF
V gene: TRBV15
clone size: NA
J gene: TRBJ1-2
D gene: NA

CDR3 DNA: TGCGCCAGCAGCCCCCTGGGGGCCCACGAGCAGTACTTC
CDR3 protein: CASSPLGAHEQYF
V gene: TRBV5-1
clone size: NA
J gene: TRBJ2-7
D gene: NA

CDR3 DNA: TGTGCCACCAGCAGAGAGGGACAGGGGAGTTACACCTTC
CDR3 protein: CATSREGQGSYTF
V gene: TRBV15
clone size: NA
J gene: TRBJ1-2
D gene: TRBD1

CDR3 DNA: TGTGCCAGCAGTTTAAGTTCGGCGGGGGGCCCTTACAATGAGCAGTTCTTC
CDR3 protein: CASSLSSAGGPYNEQFF
V gene: TRBV27
clone size: NA
J gene: TRBJ2-1
D gene: TRBD2

CDR3 DNA: TGTGCCAGCAGCTTAGGGCAGGCAAATTCACCCCTCCACTTT
CDR3 protein: CASSLGQANSPLHF
V gene: TRBV11-1
clone size: NA
J gene: TRBJ1-6
D gene: NA

CDR3 DNA: TGTGCCAGCAGTGGACAGGGGACTAGGTGGTTGAGCTCCTACAATGAGCAGTTCTTC
CDR3 protein: CASSGQGTRWLSSYNEQFF
V gene: TRBV28
clone size: NA
J gene: TRBJ2-1
D gene: NA

CDR3 DNA: TGTGCCAGTAGTACCGGGACTGGATCCTACGAGCAGTACTTC
CDR3 protein: CASSTGTGSYEQYF
V gene: TRBV19
clone size: few
J gene: TRBJ2-7
D gene: NA

CDR3 DNA: TGCAGCGCCGGGGACAACGATCAGCCCCAGCATTTT
CDR3 protein: CSAGDNDQPQHF
V gene: TRBV29-1
clone size: few
J gene: TRBJ1-5
D gene: NA

CDR3 DNA: TGTGCCACCAGCTACTTAGGGAGTGCCAAAAACATTCAGTACTTC
CDR3 protein: CATSYLGSAKNIQYF
V gene: TRBV15
clone size: NA
J gene: TRBJ2-4
D gene: NA

CDR3 DNA: TGTGCCAGCAGCTTAGGCTCGGAGGAGACCCAGTACTTC
CDR3 protein: CASSLGSEETQYF
V gene: TRBV11-3
clone size: NA
J gene: TRBJ2-5
D gene: NA

CDR3 DNA: TGTGCCAGCAGCGTAGGCGGGGGTAGCTCCTACAATGAGCAGTTCTTC
CDR3 protein: CASSVGGGSSYNEQFF
V gene: TRBV9
clone size: NA
J gene: TRBJ2-1
D gene: TRBD2

CDR3 DNA: TGTGCCAGCTCGGGACTAGCGGGAGTCGACGAGCAGTACTTC
CDR3 protein: CASSGLAGVDEQYF
V gene: TRBV27
clone size: NA
J gene: TRBJ2-7
D gene: TRBD2

CDR3 DNA: TGTGCCAGCAGCGTAGGTGGGGGCGGAGAGACCCAGTACTTC
CDR3 protein: CASSVGGGGETQYF
V gene: TRBV9
clone size: NA
J gene: TRBJ2-5
D gene: NA

CDR3 DNA: TGTGCCAGCATGAGTCCGGCAGGGAATTCACCCCTCCACTTT
CDR3 protein: CASMSPAGNSPLHF
V gene: TRBV6-1
clone size: NA
J gene: TRBJ1-6
D gene: NA

CDR3 DNA: TGTGCCAGCAGTTCCCTAGGAGAAATTACTGGAAACACCATATATTTT
CDR3 protein: CASSSLGEITGNTIYF
V gene: TRBV27
clone size: NA
J gene: TRBJ1-3
D gene: NA

CDR3 DNA: TGTGCCAGCAGCTTCCCGGGACTAGCGGGCGAGCAGCAGTATTTT
CDR3 protein: CASSFPGLAGEQQYF
V gene: TRBV5-4
clone size: NA
J gene: TRBJ2-3
D gene: TRBD2

CDR3 DNA: TGTGCCAGCAGCACCGGACAGATTCCCTACGAGCAGTACTTC
CDR3 protein: CASSTGQIPYEQYF
V gene: TRBV5-4
clone size: NA
J gene: TRBJ2-7
D gene: NA

CDR3 DNA: TGTGCCAGCAGCCCCCGGACAGCCATTCTCTTAGATTCTGGAAACACCATATATTTT
CDR3 protein: CASSPRTAILLDSGNTIYF
V gene: TRBV13
clone size: NA
J gene: TRBJ1-3
D gene: NA

CDR3 DNA: TGTGCCAGCAGGCAGGGTCCTCTAATGCAGTTCTTC
CDR3 protein: CASRQGPLMQFF
V gene: TRBV28
clone size: NA
J gene: TRBJ2-1
D gene: NA

CDR3 DNA: TGTGCCAGCAGTTACGCCCGGGACTCCAGTTATGGCTACACCTTC
CDR3 protein: CASSYARDSSYGYTF
V gene: TRBV6-5
clone size: NA
J gene: TRBJ1-2
D gene: NA

CDR3 DNA: TGTGCCAGTAGTAAGATTGGAGGGCCCCGAACACCTCTCTACGAGCAGTACTTC
CDR3 protein: CASSKIGGPRTPLYEQYF
V gene: TRBV19
clone size: NA
J gene: TRBJ2-7
D gene: NA

CDR3 DNA: TGTGCCAGCAGAAGACAACCCCATAATTCACCCCTCCACTTT
CDR3 protein: CASRRQPHNSPLHF
V gene: TRBV6-1
clone size: NA
J gene: TRBJ1-6
D gene: NA

CDR3 DNA: TGTGCCAGTAGGCCTACCGGGACTCTAACGGATTCACCCCTCCACTTT
CDR3 protein: CASRPTGTLTDSPLHF
V gene: TRBV19
clone size: NA
J gene: TRBJ1-6
D gene: NA

CDR3 DNA: TGTGCCAGCAGCCGTAGCGGGGGCCGCACAGATACGCAGTATTTT
CDR3 protein: CASSRSGGRTDTQYF
V gene: TRBV27
clone size: once
J gene: TRBJ2-3
D gene: TRBD2

CDR3 DNA: TGTGCCAGCGGGAGGGCGGGAACCAACTATGGCTACACCTTC
CDR3 protein: CASGRAGTNYGYTF
V gene: TRBV9
clone size: once
J gene: TRBJ1-2
D gene: NA

CDR3 DNA: TGTGCCAGCAGAGACCCAGGGTACACAGATACGCAGTATTTT
CDR3 protein: CASRDPGYTDTQYF
V gene: TRBV2
clone size: NA
J gene: TRBJ2-3
D gene: NA

CDR3 DNA: TGTGCCAGCAGCTCCGACAGATACGAGCAGTACTTC
CDR3 protein: CASSSDRYEQYF
V gene: TRBV7-6
clone size: NA
J gene: TRBJ2-7
D gene: NA

CDR3 DNA: TGTGCCAGCAGTCGGGCCCTAGCGGGGTCGCAGTATTTT
CDR3 protein: CASSRALAGSQYF
V gene: TRBV2
clone size: NA
J gene: TRBJ2-3
D gene: TRBD2

CDR3 DNA: TGTGCCAGCAGCCCGGGGATTGAGCAGTTCTTC
CDR3 protein: CASSPGIEQFF
V gene: TRBV4-2
clone size: once
J gene: TRBJ2-1
D gene: NA

CDR3 DNA: TGTGCCATCAGTCAGTCCCGGGACAGGGACGATGGCTACACCTTC
CDR3 protein: CAISQSRDRDDGYTF
V gene: TRBV10-3
clone size: NA
J gene: TRBJ1-2
D gene: TRBD1